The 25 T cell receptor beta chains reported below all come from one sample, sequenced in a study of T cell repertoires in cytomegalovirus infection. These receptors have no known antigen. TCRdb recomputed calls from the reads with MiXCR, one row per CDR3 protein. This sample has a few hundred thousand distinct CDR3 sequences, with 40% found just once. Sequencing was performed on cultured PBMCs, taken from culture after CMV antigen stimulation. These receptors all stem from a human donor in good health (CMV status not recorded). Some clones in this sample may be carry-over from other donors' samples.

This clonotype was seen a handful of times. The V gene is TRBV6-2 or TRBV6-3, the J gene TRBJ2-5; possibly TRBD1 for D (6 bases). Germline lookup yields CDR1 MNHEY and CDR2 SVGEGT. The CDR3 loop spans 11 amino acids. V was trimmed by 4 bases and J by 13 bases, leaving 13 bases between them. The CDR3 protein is CASSWRQDRYF. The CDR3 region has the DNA TGTGCCAGCAGTTGGCGACAGGATAGGTACTTC.

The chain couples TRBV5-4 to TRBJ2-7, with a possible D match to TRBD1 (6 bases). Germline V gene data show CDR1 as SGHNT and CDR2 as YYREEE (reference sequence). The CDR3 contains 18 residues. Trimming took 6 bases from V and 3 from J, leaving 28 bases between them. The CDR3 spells CASIIGKIPGQRDYEQYF. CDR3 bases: TGTGCCAGCATCATTGGAAAGATCCCGGGACAAAGAGACTACGAGCAGTACTTC.

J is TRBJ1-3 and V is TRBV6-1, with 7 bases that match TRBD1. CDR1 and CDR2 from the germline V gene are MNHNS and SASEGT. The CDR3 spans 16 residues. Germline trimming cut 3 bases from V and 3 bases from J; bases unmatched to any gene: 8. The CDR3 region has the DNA TGTGCCAGCAGTGAGGACAGGCGACTAGGTGGAAACACCATATATTTT. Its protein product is CASSEDRRLGGNTIYF.

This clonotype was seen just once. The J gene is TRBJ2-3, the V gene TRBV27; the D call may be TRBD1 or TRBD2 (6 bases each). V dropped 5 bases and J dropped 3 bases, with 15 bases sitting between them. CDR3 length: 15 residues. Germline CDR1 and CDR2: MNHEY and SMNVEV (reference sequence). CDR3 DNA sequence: TGTGCCAGCAGTACTCGGGGGCGGGTAACAGATACGCAGTATTTT. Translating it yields CASSTRGRVTDTQYF.

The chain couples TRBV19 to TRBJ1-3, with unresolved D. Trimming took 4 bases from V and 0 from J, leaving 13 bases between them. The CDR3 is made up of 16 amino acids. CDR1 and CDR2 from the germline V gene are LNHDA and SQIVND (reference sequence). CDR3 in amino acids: CASSNVQRSSGNTIYF. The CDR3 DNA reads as TGTGCCAGTAGTAACGTTCAGCGGAGCTCTGGAAACACCATATATTTT.

This chain's CDR3 is CASSYHREAKLFF. The DNA of the CDR3 is TGTGCCAGCAGTTACCACAGGGAGGCAAAACTGTTTTTT. This chain uses TRBV6-7 with TRBJ1-4, with a possible D match to TRBD1 (6 bases). TRBV6-7 is classed as an ORF, of uncertain function. V was cut by 2 bases and J by 10 bases, with 11 bases left in between. CDR3 length equals 13 residues.

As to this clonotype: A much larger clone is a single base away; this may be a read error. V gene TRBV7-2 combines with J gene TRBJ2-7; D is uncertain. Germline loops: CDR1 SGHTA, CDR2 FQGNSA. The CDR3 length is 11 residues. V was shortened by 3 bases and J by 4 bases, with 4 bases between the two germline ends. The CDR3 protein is CASSFQYEQYF. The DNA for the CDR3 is TGTGCCAGCAGCTTCCAGTACGAGCAGTACTTC.

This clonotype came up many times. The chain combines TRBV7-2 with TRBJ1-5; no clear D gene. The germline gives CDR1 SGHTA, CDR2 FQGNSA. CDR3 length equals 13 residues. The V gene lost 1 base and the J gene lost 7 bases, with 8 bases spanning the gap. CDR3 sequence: CASSLEFGQPQHF. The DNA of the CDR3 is TGTGCCAGCAGCTTAGAGTTCGGGCAGCCCCAGCATTTT.

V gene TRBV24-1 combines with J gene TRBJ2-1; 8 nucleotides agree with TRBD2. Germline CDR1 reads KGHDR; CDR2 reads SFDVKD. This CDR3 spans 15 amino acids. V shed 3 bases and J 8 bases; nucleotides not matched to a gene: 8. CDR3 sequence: CATSDPNLGGDEQFF. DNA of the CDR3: TGTGCCACCAGTGATCCCAACCTCGGGGGGGATGAGCAGTTCTTC.

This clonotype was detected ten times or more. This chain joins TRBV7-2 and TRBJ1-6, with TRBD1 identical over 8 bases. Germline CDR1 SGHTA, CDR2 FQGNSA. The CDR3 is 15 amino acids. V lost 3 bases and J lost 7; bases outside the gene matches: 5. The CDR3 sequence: CASSFSGTGNSPLHF. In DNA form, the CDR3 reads TGTGCCAGCAGCTTTTCCGGGACAGGAAATTCACCCCTCCACTTT.

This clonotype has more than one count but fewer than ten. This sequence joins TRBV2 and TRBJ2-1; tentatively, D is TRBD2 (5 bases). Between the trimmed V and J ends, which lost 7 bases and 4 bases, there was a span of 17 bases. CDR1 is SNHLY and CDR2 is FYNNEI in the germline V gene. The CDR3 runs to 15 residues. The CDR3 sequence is CASTEGYGGYNEQFF. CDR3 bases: TGTGCCAGCACCGAGGGTTATGGCGGGTACAATGAGCAGTTCTTC.

The CDR3 loop reads CAISLASRDGYTF. The CDR3 bases are TGTGCCATCAGCCTAGCTTCGAGGGATGGCTACACCTTC. This chain links TRBV10-3 with TRBJ1-2; D ambiguous. With 6 bases removed from V and 6 bases from J, the gap between germline ends came to 14 bases. Per germline, CDR1 ENHRY and CDR2 SYGVKD. The CDR3 is 13 residues long.

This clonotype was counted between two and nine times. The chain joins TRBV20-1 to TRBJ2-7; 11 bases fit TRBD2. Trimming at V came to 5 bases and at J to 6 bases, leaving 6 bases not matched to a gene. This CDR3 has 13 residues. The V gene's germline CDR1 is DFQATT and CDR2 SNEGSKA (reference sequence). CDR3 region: CSASLAGDVEQYF. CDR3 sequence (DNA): TGCAGTGCTTCACTAGCGGGAGACGTCGAGCAGTACTTC.

CDR3 in amino acids: CASSGRTGLGQPQHF. In DNA, the CDR3 is TGTGCCAGCAGCGGAAGGACAGGGCTCGGCCAGCCCCAGCATTTT. The chain employs TRBV7-8 and TRBJ1-5, with TRBD1 matching 8 bases. Germline CDR1 SGHVS, CDR2 FQNEAQ. CDR3 length: 15 amino acids. With V trimmed by 5 bases and J by 7 bases, 10 bases remained unmatched.

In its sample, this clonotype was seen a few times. CDR3 protein: CSASGGTGSSYEQYF. The CDR3 DNA follows: TGCAGTGCTAGCGGCGGGACAGGGAGCTCCTACGAGCAGTACTTC. V and J are TRBV20-1 and TRBJ2-7; TRBD1 matches 9 bases. Germline V CDR1 and CDR2: DFQATT, SNEGSKA (reference sequence). J was trimmed by 0 bases and V by 3 bases; bases with no gene match: 6. The length of the CDR3 is 15 residues.

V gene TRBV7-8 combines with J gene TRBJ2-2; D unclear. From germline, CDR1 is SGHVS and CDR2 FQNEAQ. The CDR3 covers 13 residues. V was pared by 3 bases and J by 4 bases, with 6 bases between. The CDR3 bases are TGTGCCAGCAGCTTCCTAACCACCGGGGAGCTGTTTTTT. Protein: CASSFLTTGELFF.

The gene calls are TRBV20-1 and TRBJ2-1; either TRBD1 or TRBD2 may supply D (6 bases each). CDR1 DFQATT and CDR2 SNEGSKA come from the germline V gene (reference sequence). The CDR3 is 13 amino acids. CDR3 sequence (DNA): TGCAGCGTTAGTTGGGGGGCATCGGATGAGCAGTTCTTC. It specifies CSVSWGASDEQFF.

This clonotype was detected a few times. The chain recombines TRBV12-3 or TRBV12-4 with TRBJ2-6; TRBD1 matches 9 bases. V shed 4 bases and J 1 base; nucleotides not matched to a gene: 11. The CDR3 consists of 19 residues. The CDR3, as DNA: TGTGCCAGCAGTTCAAACCTTGGACAGGGGTCATCTGGGGCCAACGTCCTGACTTTC. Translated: CASSSNLGQGSSGANVLTF.

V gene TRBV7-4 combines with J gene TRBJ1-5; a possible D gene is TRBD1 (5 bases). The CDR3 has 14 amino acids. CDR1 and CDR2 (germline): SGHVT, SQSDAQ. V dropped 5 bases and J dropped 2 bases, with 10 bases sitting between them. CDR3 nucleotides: TGTGCCAGCAGCCACGGGGGTGGCAATCAGCCCCAGCATTTT. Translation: CASSHGGGNQPQHF.

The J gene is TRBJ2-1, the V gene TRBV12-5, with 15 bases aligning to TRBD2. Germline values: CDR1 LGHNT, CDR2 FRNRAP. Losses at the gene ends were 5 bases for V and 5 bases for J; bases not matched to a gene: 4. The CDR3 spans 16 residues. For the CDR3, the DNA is TGTGCTAGTGGTACAGGACTAGCGGGAGGGAACAATGAGCAGTTCTTC. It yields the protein CASGTGLAGGNNEQFF.

The CDR3 DNA is TGTGCCAGTAGTACGATCGGGACGTTTGACGAGCAGTACTTC. Its protein product is CASSTIGTFDEQYF. This chain uses TRBV19 with TRBJ2-7; D may be TRBD1 or TRBD2 (5 bases each). V shed 4 bases and J shed 5 bases, with 15 bases lying between them. CDR1 and CDR2 (germline): LNHDA, SQIVND (reference sequence). The CDR3 runs 14 residues. Combining the CDR3 with reference TRBV19 and TRBJ2-7 gives the whole variable domain DGGITQSPKYLFRKEGQNVTLSCEQNLNHDAMYWYRQDPGQGLRLIYYSQIVNDFQKGDIAEGYSVSREKKESFPLTVTSAQKNPTAFYLCASSTIGTFDEQYFGPGTRLTVT.

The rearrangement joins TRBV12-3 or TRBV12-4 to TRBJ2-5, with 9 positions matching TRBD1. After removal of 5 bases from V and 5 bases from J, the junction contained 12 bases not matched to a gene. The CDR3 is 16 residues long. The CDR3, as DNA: TGTGCCAGCAGTCCCGGGACAGGGTTGGTAGGCGAGACCCAGTACTTC. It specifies CASSPGTGLVGETQYF.

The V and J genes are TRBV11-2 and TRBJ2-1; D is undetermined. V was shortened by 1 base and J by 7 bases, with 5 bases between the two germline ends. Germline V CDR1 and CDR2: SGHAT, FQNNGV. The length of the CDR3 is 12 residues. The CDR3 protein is CASSLVPNEQFF. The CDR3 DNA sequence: TGTGCCAGCAGCTTAGTCCCGAATGAGCAGTTCTTC.

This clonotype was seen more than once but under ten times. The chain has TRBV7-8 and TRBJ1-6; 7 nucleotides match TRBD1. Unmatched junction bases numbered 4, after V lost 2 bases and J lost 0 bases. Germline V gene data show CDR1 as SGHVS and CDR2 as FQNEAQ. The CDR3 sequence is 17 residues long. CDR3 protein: CASSLTRTGSYNSPLHF. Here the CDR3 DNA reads TGTGCCAGCAGCTTAACTAGGACAGGCTCCTATAATTCACCCCTCCACTTT. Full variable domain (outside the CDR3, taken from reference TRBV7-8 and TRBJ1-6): GAGVSQSPRYKVAKRGQDVALRCDPISGHVSLFWYQQALGQGPEFLTYFQNEAQLDKSGLPSDRFFAERPEGSVSTLKIQRTQQEDSAVYLCASSLTRTGSYNSPLHFGNGTRLTVT.

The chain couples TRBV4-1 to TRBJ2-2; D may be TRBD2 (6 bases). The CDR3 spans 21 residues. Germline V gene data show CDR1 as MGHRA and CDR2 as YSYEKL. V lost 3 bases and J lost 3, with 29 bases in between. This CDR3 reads CASSHGKMWYGGEWDTGELFF. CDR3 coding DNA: TGCGCCAGCAGCCACGGAAAAATGTGGTATGGAGGGGAGTGGGACACCGGGGAGCTGTTTTTT.